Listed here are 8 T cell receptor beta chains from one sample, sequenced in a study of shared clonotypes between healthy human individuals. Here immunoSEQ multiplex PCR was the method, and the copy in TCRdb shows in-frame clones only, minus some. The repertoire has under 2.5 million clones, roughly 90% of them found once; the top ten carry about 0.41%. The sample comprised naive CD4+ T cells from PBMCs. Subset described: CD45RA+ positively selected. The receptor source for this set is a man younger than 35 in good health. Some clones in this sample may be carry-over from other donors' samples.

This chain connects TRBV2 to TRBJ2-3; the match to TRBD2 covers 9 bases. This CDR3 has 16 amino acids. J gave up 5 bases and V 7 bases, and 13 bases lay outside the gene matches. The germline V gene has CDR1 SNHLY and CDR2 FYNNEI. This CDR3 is CASMGLALPRGDTQYF. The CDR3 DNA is TGTGCCAGCATGGGACTAGCACTCCCCCGGGGAGATACGCAGTATTTT.

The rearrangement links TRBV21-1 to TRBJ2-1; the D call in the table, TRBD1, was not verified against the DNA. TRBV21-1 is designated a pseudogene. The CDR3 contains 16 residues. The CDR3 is CASSNTGTAINNEQFF. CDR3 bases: TGTGCCAGCAGCAATACCGGGACAGCAATTAACAATGAGCAGTTCTTC.

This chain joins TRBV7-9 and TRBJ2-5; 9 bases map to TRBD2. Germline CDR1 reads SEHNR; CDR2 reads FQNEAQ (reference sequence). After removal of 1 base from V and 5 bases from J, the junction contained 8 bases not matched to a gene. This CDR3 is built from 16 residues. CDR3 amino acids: CASSLGLAGSWETQYF. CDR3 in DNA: TGTGCCAGCAGCTTAGGTCTAGCGGGATCGTGGGAGACCCAGTACTTC.

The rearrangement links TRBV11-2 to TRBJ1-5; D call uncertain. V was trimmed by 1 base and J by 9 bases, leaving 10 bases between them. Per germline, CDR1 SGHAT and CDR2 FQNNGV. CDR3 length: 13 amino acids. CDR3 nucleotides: TGTGCCAGCAGCTTAGGTACCCGGAGGCCCCAGCATTTT. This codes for CASSLGTRRPQHF.

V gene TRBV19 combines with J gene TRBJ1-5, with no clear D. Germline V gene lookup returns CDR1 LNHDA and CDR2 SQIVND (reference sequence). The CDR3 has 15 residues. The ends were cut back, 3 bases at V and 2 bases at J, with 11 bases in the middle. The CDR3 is CASSMGPGGNQPQHF. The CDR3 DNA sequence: TGTGCCAGTAGTATGGGTCCTGGTGGCAATCAGCCCCAGCATTTT. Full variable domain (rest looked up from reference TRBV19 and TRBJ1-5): DGGITQSPKYLFRKEGQNVTLSCEQNLNHDAMYWYRQDPGQGLRLIYYSQIVNDFQKGDIAEGYSVSREKKESFPLTVTSAQKNPTAFYLCASSMGPGGNQPQHFGDGTRLSIL.

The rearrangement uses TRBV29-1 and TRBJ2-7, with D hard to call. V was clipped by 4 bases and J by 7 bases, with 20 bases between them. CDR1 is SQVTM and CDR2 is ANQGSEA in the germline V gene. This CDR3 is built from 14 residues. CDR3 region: CSVAMRVKGQEQYF. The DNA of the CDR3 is TGCAGCGTTGCGATGCGAGTGAAAGGGCAAGAGCAGTACTTC.

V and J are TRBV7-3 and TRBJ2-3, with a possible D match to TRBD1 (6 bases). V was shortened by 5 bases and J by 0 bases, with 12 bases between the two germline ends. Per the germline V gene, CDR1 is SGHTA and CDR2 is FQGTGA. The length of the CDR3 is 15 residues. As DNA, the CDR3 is TGTGCCAGCAGCGAACTCAGGGGTAGCACAGATACGCAGTATTTT. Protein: CASSELRGSTDTQYF.

The CDR3 sequence is CASSPAISGNTIYF. The CDR3 region has the DNA TGTGCCAGCAGCCCGGCGATCTCTGGAAACACCATATATTTT. The chain combines TRBV5-4 with TRBJ1-3; D call uncertain. Trimming removed 4 bases at V and 0 bases at J, with 8 bases between. From germline, CDR1 is SGHNT and CDR2 YYREEE (reference sequence). The CDR3 runs to 14 residues.